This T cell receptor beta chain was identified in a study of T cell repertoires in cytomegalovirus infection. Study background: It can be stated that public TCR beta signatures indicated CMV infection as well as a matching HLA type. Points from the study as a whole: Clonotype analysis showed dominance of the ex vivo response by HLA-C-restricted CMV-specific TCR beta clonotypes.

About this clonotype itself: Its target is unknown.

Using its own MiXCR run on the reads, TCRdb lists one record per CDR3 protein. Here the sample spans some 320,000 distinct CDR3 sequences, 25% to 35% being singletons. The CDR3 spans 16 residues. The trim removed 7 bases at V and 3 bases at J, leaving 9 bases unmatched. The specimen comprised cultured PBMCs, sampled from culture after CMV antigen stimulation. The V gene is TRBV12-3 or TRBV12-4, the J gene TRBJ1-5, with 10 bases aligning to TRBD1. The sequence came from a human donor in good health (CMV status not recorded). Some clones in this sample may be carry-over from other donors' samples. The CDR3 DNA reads TGTGCCAGCATCTATGGGGGACAGGGGTCCAATCAGCCCCAGCATTTT. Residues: CASIYGGQGSNQPQHF.